This paragraph reports one T cell receptor (beta chain). The sample comes from a study of T cell changes during pregnancy in multiple sclerosis. Sequencing was performed with immunoSEQ multiplex PCR; in TCRdb, only in-frame clones are kept and a portion is missing. The sample holds about 44,000 clones, 85% to 95% seen once. Germline CDR1 and CDR2: SEHNR and FQNEAQ (reference sequence). With 4 bases removed from V and 4 bases from J, the gap between germline ends came to 7 bases. The CDR3 length is 12 residues. The chain has TRBV7-9 and TRBJ2-5; D call uncertain. This sequence was found in a female donor with multiple sclerosis, enrolled in a pregnancy study. Sequencing was performed on peripheral blood. The CDR3 coding sequence is TGTGCCAGCAGCTCTCCGTTAGAGACCCAGTACTTC. This sequence encodes CASSSPLETQYF.